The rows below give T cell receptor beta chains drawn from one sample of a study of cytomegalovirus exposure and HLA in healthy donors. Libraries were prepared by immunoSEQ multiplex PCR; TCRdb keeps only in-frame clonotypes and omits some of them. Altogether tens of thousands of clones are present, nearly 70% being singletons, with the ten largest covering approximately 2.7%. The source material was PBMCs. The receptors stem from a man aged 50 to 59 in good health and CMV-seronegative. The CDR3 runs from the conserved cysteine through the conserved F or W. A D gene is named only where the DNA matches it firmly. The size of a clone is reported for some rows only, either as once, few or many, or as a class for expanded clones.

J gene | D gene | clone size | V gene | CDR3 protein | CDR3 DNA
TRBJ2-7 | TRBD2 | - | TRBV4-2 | CASSQASGGAAYEQYF | TGTGCCAGCAGCCAGGCCAGCGGGGGGGCCGCGTACGAGCAGTACTTC
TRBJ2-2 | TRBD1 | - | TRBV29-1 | CSVGGTGSTEPGELFF | TGCAGCGTCGGGGGGACAGGGTCCACCGAGCCCGGGGAGCTGTTTTTT
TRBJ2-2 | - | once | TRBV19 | CASSMIRGSGELFF | TGTGCCAGTAGTATGATAAGAGGGTCCGGGGAGCTGTTTTTT
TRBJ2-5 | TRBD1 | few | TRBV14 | CASSGRQGVEETQYF | TGTGCCAGCAGCGGTCGACAGGGGGTTGAAGAGACCCAGTACTTC
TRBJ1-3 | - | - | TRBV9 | CASSLRGMGNTIYF | TGTGCCAGCAGCTTAAGGGGAATGGGAAACACCATATATTTT
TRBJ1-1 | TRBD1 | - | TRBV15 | CATSRPGQGLTAFF | TGTGCCACCAGCAGACCTGGACAGGGTTTAACAGCTTTCTTT
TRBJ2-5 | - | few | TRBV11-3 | CASSLAQETQYF | TGTGCCAGCAGTCTAGCCCAAGAGACCCAGTACTTC
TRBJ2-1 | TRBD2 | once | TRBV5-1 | CASSFGGTYNEQFF | TGCGCCAGCAGCTTCGGGGGGACGTACAATGAGCAGTTCTTC
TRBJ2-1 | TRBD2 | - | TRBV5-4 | CASIATGTSVGEQFF | TGTGCCAGCATCGCCACCGGGACTAGCGTGGGTGAGCAGTTCTTC
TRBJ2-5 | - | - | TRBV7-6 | CASSLAWAGQGVKTETQYF | TGTGCCAGCAGCTTAGCCTGGGCGGGGCAGGGTGTTAAAACAGAGACCCAGTACTTC
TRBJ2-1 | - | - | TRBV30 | CAWSATGIYNEQFF | TGTGCCTGGAGTGCAACGGGGATATACAATGAGCAGTTCTTC
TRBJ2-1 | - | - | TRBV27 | CASSTQTSPPFFGNNEQFF | TGTGCCAGCAGTACCCAGACTAGTCCCCCCTTTTTCGGTAACAATGAGCAGTTCTTC
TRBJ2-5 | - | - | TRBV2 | CASSEGRFETQYF | TGTGCCAGCAGTGAAGGCAGGTTTGAGACCCAGTACTTC
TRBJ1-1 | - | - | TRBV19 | CATQRRVNTEAFF | TGTGCCACCCAACGTCGGGTGAACACTGAAGCTTTCTTT
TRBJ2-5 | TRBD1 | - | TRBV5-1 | CASSLTGGETQYF | TGCGCCAGCAGCTTGACAGGGGGAGAGACCCAGTACTTC
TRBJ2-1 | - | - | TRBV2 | CASSERGGDYNEQFF | TGTGCCAGCAGTGAAAGGGGGGGAGACTACAATGAGCAGTTCTTC
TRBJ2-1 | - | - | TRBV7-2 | CASSPQGSLDNEQFF | TGTGCCAGCAGCCCTCAGGGATCCCTGGACAATGAGCAGTTCTTC
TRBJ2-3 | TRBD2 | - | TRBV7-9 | CAVGASGGLTDTQYF | TGTGCCGTAGGGGCTAGCGGGGGTCTCACAGATACGCAGTATTTT
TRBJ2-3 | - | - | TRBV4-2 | CASSQGFPAPPAADTQYF | TGTGCCAGCAGCCAAGGCTTCCCCGCGCCCCCCGCCGCAGATACGCAGTATTTT
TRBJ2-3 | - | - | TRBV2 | CASSDETHTDTQYF | TGTGCCAGCAGTGACGAGACACACACAGATACGCAGTATTTT
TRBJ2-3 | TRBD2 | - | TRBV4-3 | CASSHLISPSGGSTDTQYF | TGCGCCAGCAGCCATCTTATATCTCCTAGCGGGGGTAGCACAGATACGCAGTATTTT
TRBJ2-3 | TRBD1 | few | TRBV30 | CATTQGNTDTQYF | TGTGCCACAACACAGGGGAACACAGATACGCAGTATTTT
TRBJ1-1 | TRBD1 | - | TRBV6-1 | CASSDPGTGLRAFF | TGTGCCAGCAGTGACCCCGGGACAGGGCTAAGAGCTTTCTTT
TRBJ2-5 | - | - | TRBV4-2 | CASSGGWTQYF | TGTGCCAGCAGCGGGGGGTGGACCCAGTACTTC
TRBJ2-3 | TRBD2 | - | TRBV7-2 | CASSRRGSSTDTQYF | TGTGCCAGCAGTCGGCGGGGGTCTAGCACAGATACGCAGTATTTT
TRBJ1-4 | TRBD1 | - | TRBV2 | CARQGAEATNEKLFF | TGTGCCAGACAGGGGGCTGAAGCAACTAATGAAAAACTGTTTTTT
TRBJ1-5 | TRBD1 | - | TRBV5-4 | CASSLGGTGKQPQHF | TGTGCCAGCAGCTTGGGGGGGACAGGTAAGCAGCCCCAGCATTTT
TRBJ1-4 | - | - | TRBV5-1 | CASSPRGSVTNEKLFF | TGCGCCAGCAGCCCCCGGGGGTCCGTAACTAATGAAAAACTGTTTTTT
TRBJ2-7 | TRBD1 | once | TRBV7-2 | CASSRPRDSHSYEQYF | TGTGCCAGCAGCCGCCCTAGGGACAGTCACTCCTACGAGCAGTACTTC
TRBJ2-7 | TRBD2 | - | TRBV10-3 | CAISEEPGGGAHEQYF | TGTGCCATCAGTGAGGAGCCGGGCGGGGGGGCCCACGAGCAGTACTTC
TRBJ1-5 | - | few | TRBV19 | CASSLGLPRGNQPQHF | TGTGCCAGTAGCCTCGGACTCCCCCGGGGCAATCAGCCCCAGCATTTT
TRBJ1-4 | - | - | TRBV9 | CASSNMDNNEKLFF | TGTGCCAGCAGTAATATGGACAATAATGAAAAACTGTTTTTT
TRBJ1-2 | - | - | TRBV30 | CAIQRDRYYGYTF | TGTGCCATTCAACGGGATCGATACTATGGCTACACCTTC
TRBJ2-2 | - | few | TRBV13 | CASVPLAGRELFF | TGTGCCAGCGTTCCCCTAGCAGGCCGGGAGCTGTTTTTT
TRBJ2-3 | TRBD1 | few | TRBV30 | CAWGDRVADTQYF | TGTGCCTGGGGGGACAGGGTCGCAGATACGCAGTATTTT
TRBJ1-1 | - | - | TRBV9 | CASSVRGDTEAFF | TGTGCCAGCAGCGTTCGGGGAGACACTGAAGCTTTCTTT
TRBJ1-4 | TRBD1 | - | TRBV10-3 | CAISAQGAAEKLFF | TGTGCCATCAGTGCGCAGGGGGCAGCTGAAAAACTGTTTTTT
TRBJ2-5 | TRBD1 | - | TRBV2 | CASRGQGQETQYF | TGTGCCAGCAGAGGACAGGGGCAAGAGACCCAGTACTTC
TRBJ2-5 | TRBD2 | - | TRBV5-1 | CASSPGTSGETQYF | TGCGCCAGCAGCCCGGGGACTAGCGGAGAGACCCAGTACTTC
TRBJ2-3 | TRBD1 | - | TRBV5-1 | CASGQGAADTQYF | TGCGCCAGCGGACAGGGGGCCGCAGATACGCAGTATTTT
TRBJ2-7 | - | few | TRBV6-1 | CASSEDYGGEQYF | TGTGCCAGCAGTGAGGATTATGGCGGCGAGCAGTACTTC
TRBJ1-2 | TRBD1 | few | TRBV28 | CASRLMTGGVFGYTF | TGTGCCAGCAGACTCATGACAGGGGGCGTCTTTGGCTACACCTTC
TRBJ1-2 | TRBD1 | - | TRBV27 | CASSFTGGAGGYTF | TGTGCCAGCAGTTTCACAGGGGGCGCGGGGGGCTACACCTTC
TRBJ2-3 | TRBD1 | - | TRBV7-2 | CASSSLGGSDTQYF | TGTGCCAGCAGCTCGTTAGGGGGCTCAGATACGCAGTATTTT
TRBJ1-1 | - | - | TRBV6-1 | CASSESGIGTEAFF | TGTGCCAGCAGTGAAAGTGGTATCGGCACTGAAGCTTTCTTT
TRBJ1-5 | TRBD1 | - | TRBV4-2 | CASSQGQGIFNQPQHF | TGTGCCAGCAGCCAAGGACAGGGGATATTCAATCAGCCCCAGCATTTT
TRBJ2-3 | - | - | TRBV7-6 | CASSSGGSGDTQYF | TGTGCCAGCAGCTCAGGGGGGAGTGGGGATACGCAGTATTTT
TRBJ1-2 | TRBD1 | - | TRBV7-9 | CASSSPTGGNYGYTF | TGTGCCAGCAGCTCCCCGACAGGGGGGAACTATGGCTACACCTTC